This T cell receptor beta chain was recorded in a study of shared clonotypes between healthy human individuals. This clone has only one observation. At the DNA level, this CDR3 is encoded by other sequences in the same sample as well. TCRdb's table, derived via immunoSEQ multiplex PCR, lists solely in-frame clones and lacks some. The sample has a few million clones; 90% to 95% are singletons. Trimming took off 3 bases at V and 3 bases at J, with 6 bases between the two ends. The CDR3 covers 13 residues. Germline loops: CDR1 SNHLY, CDR2 FYNNEI. Naive CD8 populations comprised CD45RO-negative cells positively selected for CCR7, excluding terminally differentiated effector memory CD45RA+ cells.

This chain connects TRBV2 to TRBJ2-1, with D perhaps TRBD2 (6 bases). The sequencing sample was made of naive CD8+ T cells from PBMCs. This sequence was found in a man in his late teens or twenties in good health. Some clones in this sample may be carry-over from other donors' samples. Here the CDR3 reads CASSETSYNEQFF. The DNA for the CDR3 is TGTGCCAGCAGTGAGACTAGCTACAATGAGCAGTTCTTC.